This T cell receptor (beta chain) was found in a study of T cell responses to AZD1222 COVID-19 vaccine (dated by TCRdb to the early 2020s). Regarding the study in general: TCR sequencing was performed for approximately 240 trial participants, of whom about 200 were given two doses of AZD1222 and approximately 26 were given two doses of MenACWY control vaccine. Trial participants were enrolled into age subgroups of 18-55, 56-69 and 70-plus years, which contained around 150, 29 and 61 TCR-sequenced participants, respectively. On the study overall, not on this receptor specifically: In the small 56-69-year group, the increase in depth fell short of significance, most likely because of low power. Because no samples from the day 14 peak response were available, repertoires could be characterized only after the peak T cell response. Most participants were white British and females outnumbered males, and the authors suggested that clonal diversity may have been underestimated. Epitopes outside the regions mutated in the B.1.351 and B.1.1.7 variants were reportedly recognized by nearly half of the unique spike-specific TCRs. CD4 TCRs associated with the vaccine covered the entire spike protein, and the dominant responses were in regions 160-218 and 743-854. After two AZD1222 doses, spike-specific TCR breadth and depth were significantly higher than at day 0 and than in MenACWY recipients. Conclusions about previously exposed vaccinees were limited because only a handful of AZD1222 recipients were SARS-CoV-2 seropositive at baseline.

Ends trimmed: V by 2 bases, J by 5 bases; bases unmatched to a gene: 8. Per the germline V gene (reference sequence), MNHEY is the CDR1 and SMNVEV is the CDR2. Reading from cysteine to phenylalanine, the CDR3 counts 16 amino acids. Of all the DNA, just the CDR3 is kept, 48 bases in frame from base 1. Turning to this clone: Its antigen remains unidentified. Per-base qualities were not stored, and no clone one base away is much larger.

The CDR3 regions of human TCRbeta chains were subjected to immunosequencing. The authors' pipeline ran thus. TCRs in the repertoires were matched against a reference library of SARS-CoV-2-specific TCRs that had been generated with the MIRA antigen-specificity platform. Breadth was defined as the fraction of unique TCRs that were SARS-CoV-2-associated. Depth was defined as the fraction of total T cells that were SARS-CoV-2-associated. Using the MIRA data, every spike-specific TCR was mapped to the spike region that the TCR reacted to and assigned to either a CD4 or a CD8 class. Log10-transformed breadth and depth values were compared by one-way ANOVA with Sidak's multiple comparisons tests. Here the immuneACCESS table is served through TCRdb, limited to in-frame sequences with V and J called. Missing clones are a known gap in these copies; in checked studies unresolved V genes cover under half, and the rest lacks a known reason. D and trimming were read from the DNA, whereas the V and J calls and clone size are those reported in that table. A total of 140,000 to 150,000 clones appear in this sample, under 95% of them only once. The ten most abundant clones make up about 3% of the sample.

The time point tag for this specimen amounts to: baseline before first vaccination. The treatment or condition tag for this specimen amounts to: meningococcal conjugate vaccine given as trial control. Vaccinee samples were obtained from the UK trials COV001 and COV002, which included a single-blind randomized controlled phase 2/3 trial of AZD1222 (ChAdOx1 nCoV-19) in healthy adults. For TCRbeta chain sequencing, PBMC samples were collected from trial participants at day 0 and at day 28 after the second dose. Sequenced here: peripheral blood, sampled on day 0 of MenACWY control vaccination. The rearranged segments are TRBV27 and TRBJ2-5, and 10 junctional nucleotides match TRBD2. This clonotype was sampled from an adult in good health. The CDR3 loop reads CASSLVWPSGSETQYF. The bases are TGTGCCAGCAGTTTAGTTTGGCCTAGCGGGAGTGAGACCCAGTACTTC.